This TCR beta chain was sequenced in a study of identical twins. The study, taken as a whole, reports: Where out-of-frame alpha sequences were twin-shared, they showed excess low generation probability.

This clonotype was found a few times. Antigen: not known. The V end lost 4 bases, the J end lost 8 bases, and 10 bases lay between the germline ends. This CDR3 spans 12 amino acids. Germline CDR1 LGHNA, CDR2 YNFKEQ. A universal primer site was created by template switching, with the cDNA bearing unique molecular identifiers. TCRdb recomputed calls from the 5' RACE reads with MiXCR, one row per CDR3 protein. The sample consists of 450,000 to 650,000 distinct CDR3 sequences, more than 9% of them appearing once. This sample was also put to use in a study of yellow fever vaccine responses in identical twins. That paper notes: Twins' vaccine T cell responses reportedly seemed partly convergent and partly personalized.

The chain combines TRBV4-2 with TRBJ2-3; D remains ambiguous. Sample: PBMCs. This clonotype originated in a woman aged 18-29 years in good health. CDR3 region: CASSPGSGTQYF. The CDR3, as DNA: TGTGCCAGCAGCCCCGGTTCTGGTACGCAGTATTTT.